Listed here are 11 T cell receptor beta chains from one sample, sequenced in a study of blood T cell repertoires in COVID-19. Libraries were prepared by immunoSEQ multiplex PCR; TCRdb keeps only in-frame clonotypes and omits some of them. The sample contains hundreds of thousands of clones, around four fifths of which appear only once. Material for sequencing was peripheral blood. These receptors all come from a woman aged 45-65 years with active or convalescent COVID-19.

V is TRBV28 and J is TRBJ2-7; perhaps TRBD1 as D (6 bases). This CDR3 has 12 residues. Between the trimmed V and J ends, which lost 4 bases and 6 bases, there was a span of 10 bases. CDR1 and CDR2 from the germline V gene are MDHEN and SYDVKM. This chain's CDR3 is CASSSTGLEQYF. The CDR3 DNA follows: TGTGCCAGCAGTTCGACAGGCCTCGAGCAGTACTTC.

The chain employs TRBV27 and TRBJ1-4; D possibly corresponds to TRBD1 (6 bases). The germline V and J ends were trimmed by 0 bases and 7 bases, with 12 bases remaining between them. Germline-derived CDR1 and CDR2 are MNHEY and SMNVEV (reference sequence). The CDR3 length is 15 residues. In DNA, the CDR3 is TGTGCCAGCAGTTTATCAGGGGGGGGTTCTGAAAAACTGTTTTTT. Translation gives CASSLSGGGSEKLFF. The full variable domain, completed using reference TRBV27 and TRBJ1-4, is EAQVTQNPRYLITVTGKKLTVTCSQNMNHEYMSWYRQDPGLGLRQIYYSMNVEVTDKGDVPEGYKVSRKEKRNFPLILESPSPNQTSLYFCASSLSGGGSEKLFFGSGTQLSVL.

This chain joins TRBV3-1 (or the pseudogene TRBV3-2) and TRBJ2-7, with D perhaps matching TRBD2 (6 bases). CDR3 length: 14 amino acids. V lost 4 bases and J lost 0, with 10 bases in between. Germline V gives CDR1 LGHDT, CDR2 YNNKEL (reference sequence). CDR3 DNA sequence: TGTGCCAGCAGCCGTAGCGGCTACTCCTACGAGCAGTACTTC. Residues: CASSRSGYSYEQYF.

This clone was found many times. V is TRBV30 and J is TRBJ2-6; 10 nucleotides align to TRBD1. Germline CDR1 is GTSNPN and CDR2 is SVGIG (reference sequence). This CDR3 contains 15 residues. The CDR3 sequence: CALGQGSSGANVLTF. Here the CDR3 DNA reads TGTGCTTTGGGACAGGGGAGCTCTGGGGCCAACGTCCTGACTTTC.

V gene TRBV11-2 combines with J gene TRBJ2-7, with TRBD2 matching over 11 bases. The CDR3 has 14 residues. The germline CDR1 and CDR2 sequences are SGHAT and FQNNGV. V shed 2 bases and J 5 bases; nucleotides not matched to a gene: 2. The CDR3 DNA is TGTGCCAGCAGCTTAACTAGCGGGAGCGACGAGCAGTACTTC. Protein sequence: CASSLTSGSDEQYF. The complete variable domain, with remaining parts taken from reference TRBV11-2 and TRBJ2-7, reads EAGVAQSPRYKIIEKRQSVAFWCNPISGHATLYWYQQILGQGPKLLIQFQNNGVVDDSQLPKDRFSAERLKGVDSTLKIQPAKLEDSAVYLCASSLTSGSDEQYFGPGTRLTVT.

The chain combines TRBV18 with TRBJ2-7, with D perhaps TRBD1 (6 bases). The CDR3 sequence is 14 residues long. The V gene's germline CDR1 is KGHSH and CDR2 LQKENI. Trimming removed 5 bases at V and 0 bases at J, with 11 bases between. The CDR3 sequence: CASSVGQSSYEQYF. CDR3 DNA sequence: TGTGCCAGCTCAGTCGGACAGAGCTCCTACGAGCAGTACTTC.

CDR3 nucleotides: TGTGCCAGTAGTTTCACAGGGGGCCGGGGGACAGATACGCAGTATTTT. Protein: CASSFTGGRGTDTQYF. This rearrangement joins TRBV19 to TRBJ2-3; 9 nucleotides agree with TRBD1. Germline V CDR1 and CDR2: LNHDA, SQIVND (reference sequence). V lost 5 bases, J lost 3 bases, and 9 bases stayed unmatched. The CDR3 runs to 16 residues. Full variable domain (rest looked up from reference TRBV19 and TRBJ2-3): DGGITQSPKYLFRKEGQNVTLSCEQNLNHDAMYWYRQDPGQGLRLIYYSQIVNDFQKGDIAEGYSVSREKKESFPLTVTSAQKNPTAFYLCASSFTGGRGTDTQYFGPGTRLTVL.

This clone has at least ten counts. In DNA form, the CDR3 reads TGTGCCATCAGTGAAAGGGACAGGGATAATTCACCCCTCCACTTT. Protein product: CAISERDRDNSPLHF. J is TRBJ1-6 and V is TRBV10-3; 9 nucleotides align to TRBD1. Per the germline V gene, CDR1 is ENHRY and CDR2 is SYGVKD. The CDR3 is made up of 15 amino acids. The ends lost 3 bases at V and 5 bases at J; junction bases unmatched: 2.

The rearrangement joins TRBV15 to TRBJ1-1, with a tentative D call TRBD1 (5 bases). With 1 base removed from V and 8 bases from J, the gap between germline ends came to 14 bases. Germline CDR1 is LNHNV and CDR2 is YYDKDF (reference sequence). This CDR3 contains 14 residues. The CDR3 is CATSRVQGFTEAFF. The DNA for the CDR3 is TGTGCCACCAGCAGAGTTCAGGGATTCACCGAAGCTTTCTTT.

V gene TRBV9 combines with J gene TRBJ2-5; 13 nucleotides align to TRBD2. Unmatched junction bases numbered 3, after V lost 3 bases and J lost 1 base. Germline CDR1 reads SGDLS; CDR2 reads YYNGEE. The CDR3 sequence is 16 residues long. CDR3 sequence (DNA): TGTGCCAGCAGCGGGACTAGCGGGGGACTCCAAGAGACCCAGTACTTC. Protein product: CASSGTSGGLQETQYF. The full variable domain, its missing parts supplied by reference TRBV9 and TRBJ2-5, is DSGVTQTPKHLITATGQRVTLRCSPRSGDLSVYWYQQSLDQGLQFLIQYYNGEERAKGNILERFSAQQFPDLHSELNLSSLELGDSALYFCASSGTSGGLQETQYFGPGTRLLVL.

This clone has a handful of counts. This chain joins TRBV10-1 and TRBJ1-1, with TRBD1 as a possible D gene (5 bases). CDR1 and CDR2 from the germline V gene are WNHNN and SYGVQD (reference sequence). V was cut by 6 bases and J by 0 bases, with 11 bases left in between. This CDR3 spans 14 amino acids. CDR3 DNA sequence: TGCGCCAGCAGCAGGGATATTTTGAACACTGAAGCTTTCTTT. This gives the protein CASSRDILNTEAFF.